These 22 T cell receptor beta chains share one sample of origin, sequenced in a study of shared T cell receptors in the human thymus. Method: immunoSEQ multiplex PCR; TCRdb's copy keeps in-frame clones and lacks some. The data hold about 730,000 clones, with roughly 85% observed a single time. The sample was also linked to a second study, of human thymus T cells.

The sequenced material came from thymocytes. The origin of the receptors is a girl in the first two years of life with a congenital heart defect.

The J gene is TRBJ1-2, the V gene TRBV29-1, with 10 positions matching TRBD1. There are 14 residues in the CDR3. Germline V gene data show CDR1 as SQVTM and CDR2 as ANQGSEA. V was pared by 3 bases and J by 4 bases, with 5 bases of the junction left unmatched. The CDR3 is CSVDDRGQGYGYTF. The CDR3 region has the DNA TGCAGCGTTGACGACAGGGGGCAAGGCTATGGCTACACCTTC.

This clone has just one count. This chain joins TRBV7-8 and TRBJ2-5; 9 bases fit TRBD1. J was trimmed by 7 bases and V by 4 bases; bases with no gene match: 10. The CDR3 totals 15 residues. Germline V gene lookup returns CDR1 SGHVS and CDR2 FQNEAQ. Here the CDR3 reads CASSSSNRGRVTQYF. The DNA for the CDR3 is TGTGCCAGCAGCTCCTCTAACAGGGGGCGTGTGACCCAGTACTTC.

The chain links TRBV25-1 to TRBJ2-5, with D perhaps TRBD2 (5 bases). Germline V gene sequence: CDR1 MGHDK, CDR2 SYGVNS. The CDR3 contains 17 residues. Deletions cut 6 bases from V and 5 bases from J, with 25 bases between. The CDR3 nucleotides are TGTGCCAGCAGGGCGGTGAGGGAATTTGGGGTAGGCGAGACCCAGTACTTC. Translation: CASRAVREFGVGETQYF.

This clone was seen a handful of times. J is TRBJ1-2 and V is TRBV4-1; 7 bases match TRBD1. The CDR3 consists of 17 residues. Germline-derived CDR1 and CDR2 are MGHRA and YSYEKL. V lost 2 bases and J lost 5; bases outside the gene matches: 14. The CDR3 loop is CASSQKSYRGGGYGYTF. CDR3 coding DNA: TGCGCCAGCAGCCAAAAATCCTACAGGGGCGGGGGGTATGGCTACACCTTC.

This chain links TRBV2 with TRBJ1-5; D not certain. V was clipped by 6 bases and J by 2 bases, with 26 bases between them. Germline V gene lookup returns CDR1 SNHLY and CDR2 FYNNEI. The CDR3 spans 19 residues. The CDR3 nucleotides are TGTGCCAGCAGACCCCGGCAGCGGCTCCCGGCGAAGGGCAATCAGCCCCAGCATTTT. It is translated as CASRPRQRLPAKGNQPQHF. Complete variable domain (other parts from reference TRBV2 and TRBJ1-5): EPEVTQTPSHQVTQMGQEVILRCVPISNHLYFYWYRQILGQKVEFLVSFYNNEISEKSEIFDDQFSVERPDGSNFTLKIRSTKLEDSAMYFCASRPRQRLPAKGNQPQHFGDGTRLSIL.

The J gene is TRBJ2-5, the V gene TRBV9, with TRBD2 identical over 7 bases. With 4 bases clipped from V and 1 base from J, the junction kept 7 bases outside the gene matches. CDR1 is SGDLS and CDR2 is YYNGEE in the germline V gene. This CDR3 spans 15 amino acids. CDR3: CASSFLGGSQETQYF. For the CDR3, the DNA is TGTGCCAGCAGCTTCCTCGGGGGGTCCCAAGAGACCCAGTACTTC.

V and J are TRBV5-8 and TRBJ1-4; D remains ambiguous. Trimming took 3 bases from V and 1 from J, leaving 13 bases between them. Germline V gene data show CDR1 as SGHTS and CDR2 as YDEGEE. The CDR3 covers 16 residues. CDR3 nucleotide sequence: TGTGCCAGCAGCTCCAACTTACAGTTAACTAATGAAAAACTGTTTTTT. Translation: CASSSNLQLTNEKLFF.

The rearrangement joins TRBV6-4 to TRBJ1-2; D may be TRBD1 (5 bases). The CDR3 is 13 residues long. The germline gives CDR1 MRHNA, CDR2 SNTAGT. Trimming took 3 bases from V and 6 from J, leaving 11 bases between them. Here the CDR3 DNA reads TGTGCCAGCAGTGATAGGCAGGGTAATGGCTACACCTTC. This sequence encodes CASSDRQGNGYTF.

This clone was found a few times. V is TRBV6-5 and J is TRBJ1-1; tentative D call: TRBD1 (6 bases). The CDR3 contains 16 residues. Germline CDR1 reads MNHEY; CDR2 reads SVGAGI. V was cut by 4 bases and J by 0 bases, with 15 bases left in between. The CDR3 loop reads CASSCGQKVLNTEAFF. For the CDR3, the DNA is TGTGCCAGCAGTTGCGGACAGAAGGTTTTGAACACTGAAGCTTTCTTT.

The J gene is TRBJ2-3, the V gene TRBV27; TRBD1 matches at 7 bases. From germline, CDR1 is MNHEY and CDR2 SMNVEV (reference sequence). The CDR3 contains 15 residues. The J segment lost 3 bases and the V segment lost 6 bases, leaving 9 bases of the junction unmatched. The CDR3 nucleotides are TGTGCCAGCAGCTCGACAGGGATGGGGACAGATACGCAGTATTTT. It is translated as CASSSTGMGTDTQYF.

The rearrangement links TRBV7-6 to TRBJ2-5, with TRBD1 matching over 7 bases. This CDR3 comprises 16 residues. The germline V gene encodes CDR1 SGHVS and CDR2 FNYEAQ. V lost 5 bases, J lost 2 bases, and 11 bases stayed unmatched. DNA for the CDR3: TGTGCCAGCAGCCCCCCCGACAGGGCGCTACAAGAGACCCAGTACTTC. This codes for CASSPPDRALQETQYF.

The rearrangement links TRBV15 to TRBJ1-2, with unresolved D. V was shortened by 3 bases and J by 6 bases, with 20 bases between the two germline ends. The CDR3 extends over 16 amino acids. Germline V gene lookup returns CDR1 LNHNV and CDR2 YYDKDF (reference sequence). CDR3 loop: CATSRGYRGREDGYTF. CDR3 nucleotide sequence: TGTGCCACCAGCAGGGGATACAGAGGAAGGGAGGATGGCTACACCTTC.

The chain recombines TRBV2 with TRBJ2-1; TRBD2 matches at 9 bases. The J segment lost 6 bases and the V segment lost 4 bases, leaving 7 bases of the junction unmatched. The CDR3 loop spans 15 amino acids. The germline gives CDR1 SNHLY, CDR2 FYNNEI. The CDR3 here is CASSGMGGGVNEQFF. CDR3 DNA: TGTGCCAGCAGTGGGATGGGCGGGGGGGTCAATGAGCAGTTCTTC. Variable domain in full (rest from reference TRBV2 and TRBJ2-1): EPEVTQTPSHQVTQMGQEVILRCVPISNHLYFYWYRQILGQKVEFLVSFYNNEISEKSEIFDDQFSVERPDGSNFTLKIRSTKLEDSAMYFCASSGMGGGVNEQFFGPGTRLTVL.

V usage is TRBV29-1 and J usage is TRBJ1-2; the D is unclear. Trimming stripped 5 bases from V and 8 bases from J, with 3 bases between. CDR1 and CDR2 from the germline V gene are SQVTM and ANQGSEA. This CDR3 has 8 amino acids. The DNA of the CDR3 is TGCAGCGTTCAGGGCTACACCTTC. Protein: CSVQGYTF.

The gene calls are TRBV9 and TRBJ2-1, with 15 bases matching TRBD2. V dropped 0 bases and J dropped 0; count of bases not matched to a gene: 4. The CDR3 sequence is 19 residues long. Germline assignment: CDR1 SGDLS and CDR2 YYNGEE. Written as DNA, the CDR3 is TGTGCCAGCAGCGTAGACGGGACTAGCGGGGGGTACTCCTACAATGAGCAGTTCTTC. Its protein is CASSVDGTSGGYSYNEQFF.

V and J are TRBV30 and TRBJ2-7; 13 bases agree with TRBD2. The CDR3 has 22 amino acids. After removal of 0 bases from V and 2 bases from J, the junction contained 22 bases not matched to a gene. The germline V gene has CDR1 GTSNPN and CDR2 SVGIG (reference sequence). The CDR3, as DNA: TGTGCCTGGAGTGTAATTGCCGGACAGCCCCTACGGACTAGCGGGGGACCCTACGAGCAGTACTTC. Protein product: CAWSVIAGQPLRTSGGPYEQYF. Drawing the rest from reference TRBV30 and TRBJ2-7, the complete variable domain is SQTIHQWPATLVQPVGSPLSLECTVEGTSNPNLYWYRQAAGRGLQLLFYSVGIGQISSEVPQNLSASRPQDRQFILSSKKLLLSDSGFYLCAWSVIAGQPLRTSGGPYEQYFGPGTRLTVT.

J is TRBJ2-5 and V is TRBV29-1; 12 bases map to TRBD1. The CDR3 contains 15 residues. V dropped 7 bases and J dropped 4; count of bases not matched to a gene: 10. From germline, CDR1 is SQVTM and CDR2 ANQGSEA. For the CDR3, the DNA is TGCAGCGCTAATCGGGACAGGGGGCGAGTAGAGACCCAGTACTTC. Residues: CSANRDRGRVETQYF. Complete variable domain (other parts from reference TRBV29-1 and TRBJ2-5): SAVISQKPSRDICQRGTSLTIQCQVDSQVTMMFWYRQQPGQSLTLIATANQGSEATYESGFVIDKFPISRPNLTFSTLTVSNMSPEDSSIYLCSANRDRGRVETQYFGPGTRLLVL.

The chain is built from TRBV28 and TRBJ2-7, with 8 nucleotides matching TRBD2. This CDR3 contains 13 residues. V shed 0 bases and J 6 bases; nucleotides not matched to a gene: 1. Germline V gene sequence: CDR1 MDHEN, CDR2 SYDVKM. The CDR3 loop reads CASSLWRGVEQYF. As DNA, the CDR3 is TGTGCCAGCAGTTTATGGCGGGGGGTCGAGCAGTACTTC.

The V gene is TRBV9, the J gene TRBJ2-6; 7 positions match TRBD1. V lost 3 bases to trimming and J lost 2 bases; unmatched junction nucleotides: 8. The CDR3 contains 17 residues. Germline V lookup: CDR1 SGDLS, CDR2 YYNGEE. The CDR3 reads CASSEYRGTAGANVLTF. The CDR3 nucleotides read TGTGCCAGCAGCGAATACAGGGGAACTGCTGGGGCCAACGTCCTGACTTTC.

This clone appeared once. The chain uses TRBV29-1 and TRBJ1-1; D is possibly TRBD1 (5 bases). This CDR3 is built from 11 residues. Germline CDR1 is SQVTM and CDR2 is ANQGSEA. V gave up 6 bases and J gave up 10 bases, with 15 bases separating them. DNA of the CDR3: TGCAGCGTCCGACAGATGTTCCGAGCTTTCTTT. This translates into CSVRQMFRAFF.

The CDR3 bases are TGTGCCAGCAGTTTAAATGTAGGGGAGGGCAAATCACCCCTCCACTTT. This encodes CASSLNVGEGKSPLHF. The rearrangement links TRBV28 to TRBJ1-6; D is possibly TRBD1 (5 bases). Germline CDR1 reads MDHEN; CDR2 reads SYDVKM. This CDR3 contains 16 residues. Trimming took 2 bases from V and 10 from J, leaving 18 bases between them.

This clone was seen only once. At one end the junction does not follow the germline gene, possibly because of a read error. The rearrangement joins TRBV5-1 to TRBJ1-6; 12 bases align to TRBD1. The germline V gene encodes CDR1 SGHRS and CDR2 YFSETQ. This CDR3 region has 15 residues. Here the CDR3 DNA reads TGCGCCAACAGCTTGGGGGACAGGGGGCGGGTACCCCTCCACTTT. It is translated as CANSLGDRGRVPLHF.